The 19 T cell receptor beta chains below were found in one sample sequenced in a study of early T cells in non-severe SARS-CoV-2 infection. TCRdb redid the calling of the 5' RACE reads with MiXCR, one entry per CDR3 protein. In the table there are roughly 69,000 distinct CDR3 sequences, roughly 9.4% of which are singletons. Material for sequencing was whole blood. Every receptor here comes from an adult who was a healthcare worker with PCR-confirmed SARS-CoV-2 infection or an uninfected control (not recorded which).

This clonotype was detected a few times. The chain combines TRBV11-3 with TRBJ2-3, with D perhaps being TRBD1 or TRBD2 (5 bases each). Per the germline V gene, CDR1 is SGHNT and CDR2 is YENEEA. This CDR3 contains 13 residues. The germline V and J ends were trimmed by 5 bases and 2 bases, with 8 bases remaining between them. The CDR3 reads CASSAGTTDTQYF. DNA for the CDR3: TGTGCCAGCAGCGCCGGGACCACAGATACGCAGTATTTT.

The chain employs TRBV7-9 and TRBJ2-1, with 7 bases identical to TRBD2. The CDR3 loop spans 16 amino acids. V lost 5 bases and J lost 2; bases outside the gene matches: 9. In germline, CDR1 is SEHNR, CDR2 FQNEAQ (reference sequence). The CDR3 is CASSPDGGRAYNEQFF. Written as DNA, the CDR3 is TGTGCCAGCAGCCCCGACGGGGGGAGGGCCTACAATGAGCAGTTCTTC.

V and J are TRBV29-1 and TRBJ2-1; the D gene is possibly TRBD1 (6 bases). Germline V CDR1 and CDR2: SQVTM, ANQGSEA. The CDR3 loop spans 15 amino acids. Trimming took off 4 bases at V and 4 bases at J, with 17 bases between the two ends. This CDR3 is CSVVPRDKGYNEQFF. CDR3 DNA: TGCAGCGTTGTCCCCCGGGACAAGGGTTACAATGAGCAGTTCTTC.

At least ten counts were recorded for this clonotype. The genes are TRBV7-9 and TRBJ1-4, with D unclear. CDR1 and CDR2 (germline): SEHNR, FQNEAQ (reference sequence). The CDR3 totals 13 residues. With 4 bases removed from V and 8 bases from J, the gap between germline ends came to 11 bases. CDR3 sequence (DNA): TGTGCCAGCAGCTCTGGGCTGGAGGAAAAACTGTTTTTT. Translated: CASSSGLEEKLFF.

This clonotype was recorded at least ten times. The chain links TRBV20-1 to TRBJ2-7, with D maybe TRBD1 (5 bases). The V and J ends lost 5 bases and 3 bases respectively, with 14 bases between them. This CDR3 has 13 amino acids. Germline assignment: CDR1 DFQATT and CDR2 SNEGSKA (reference sequence). The CDR3 sequence is CSAETQGFYEQYF. CDR3 in DNA: TGCAGTGCTGAGACGCAGGGTTTCTACGAGCAGTACTTC.

This clonotype appeared a few times. This chain connects TRBV7-2 to TRBJ2-7, with a weak D call TRBD1 (6 bases). Trimming took 1 base from V and 3 from J, leaving 16 bases between them. CDR3 length equals 16 residues. Germline V gives CDR1 SGHTA, CDR2 FQGNSA. The CDR3 region is CASSLVFGDTYYEQYF. In DNA, the CDR3 is TGTGCCAGCAGCTTAGTATTTGGGGACACCTACTACGAGCAGTACTTC.

On this clonotype itself: A read error may be the cause here, since a much bigger clone is one base away. The rearrangement links TRBV9 to TRBJ1-2; perhaps TRBD1 as D (5 bases). There are 15 residues in the CDR3. Germline CDR1 reads SGDLS; CDR2 reads YYNGEE. CDR3 DNA sequence: TGTGCCAGCAGCGTAGGTGGAGGGACTAACAATGGCTACACCTTC. Translated: CASSVGGGTNNGYTF.

This clonotype was seen many times. The rearrangement uses TRBV11-2 and TRBJ2-2; 7 nucleotides align to TRBD1. The CDR3 loop spans 15 amino acids. J was trimmed by 5 bases and V by 6 bases; bases with no gene match: 9. The germline V gene encodes CDR1 SGHAT and CDR2 FQNNGV. The chain's CDR3 is CASRAISTGTGELFF. The CDR3 bases are TGTGCCAGCAGGGCAATATCGACAGGGACCGGGGAGCTGTTTTTT.

In this sample, this clonotype turned up many times. This chain uses TRBV11-3 with TRBJ1-1; D is undetermined. Germline CDR1 is SGHNT and CDR2 is YENEEA. The V and J ends lost 3 bases and 6 bases respectively, with 8 bases between them. This CDR3 is 12 amino acids long. The CDR3, as DNA: TGTGCCAGCAGCTTCGGTCTCTCTGAAGCTTTCTTT. It specifies CASSFGLSEAFF.

This clonotype was counted only a few times. The chain carries TRBV5-5 and TRBJ2-2, with 7 bases fitting TRBD2. The junction had 12 bases not matched to a gene; V was cut back by 1 base and J by 3 bases. CDR1 and CDR2 (germline): SGHKS, YYEKEE (reference sequence). CDR3 length: 18 amino acids. This CDR3 reads CASSLIPGGGLDTGELFF. CDR3 bases: TGTGCCAGCAGCTTGATTCCGGGGGGAGGTTTGGACACCGGGGAGCTGTTTTTT.

In this sample, this clonotype turned up many times. This chain uses TRBV5-1 with TRBJ2-5; TRBD1 or TRBD2 may be the D gene (5 bases each). Germline CDR1 is SGHRS and CDR2 is YFSETQ. The V and J ends lost 1 base and 2 bases respectively, with 12 bases between them. This CDR3 is built from 15 residues. The CDR3 DNA reads TGCGCCAGCAGCTTGTGGGGGTCGCAGCAAGAGACCCAGTACTTC. This codes for CASSLWGSQQETQYF.

The chain couples TRBV7-9 to TRBJ2-6, with D perhaps matching TRBD1 (5 bases). Trimming shortened V by 5 bases and J by 0 bases, and 11 bases separated the two germline ends. Germline assignment: CDR1 SEHNR and CDR2 FQNEAQ (reference sequence). The CDR3 has 16 residues. CDR3 loop: CASSMTVTSGANVLTF. The CDR3 DNA follows: TGTGCCAGCAGCATGACAGTTACCTCTGGGGCCAACGTCCTGACTTTC.

This chain links TRBV7-8 with TRBJ2-4; 8 bases are a match to TRBD2. V was clipped by 4 bases and J by 0 bases; unmatched bases: 8. The germline V gene encodes CDR1 SGHVS and CDR2 FQNEAQ. The CDR3 length is 17 residues. CDR3 sequence: CASSSRGGRLAKNIQYF. The CDR3 DNA reads TGTGCCAGCAGCTCTCGGGGCGGGAGGCTAGCCAAAAACATTCAGTACTTC.

This chain links TRBV9 with TRBJ2-7; D remains ambiguous. Germline assignment: CDR1 SGDLS and CDR2 YYNGEE. V was pared by 0 bases and J by 9 bases, with 13 bases between. This CDR3 has 13 residues. CDR3 sequence: CASSVDPYGRQYF. The DNA for the CDR3 is TGTGCCAGCAGCGTAGACCCTTATGGAAGGCAGTACTTC.

In regard to this clonotype: Since a much larger clone is just one base distant, this may be a read error. V gene TRBV2 combines with J gene TRBJ1-6, with 9 bases aligning to TRBD1. Germline V gene lookup returns CDR1 SNHLY and CDR2 FYNNEI. The CDR3 extends over 14 amino acids. CDR3 DNA: TGTGCCAGCGGTGAAGCCCGGGACAGGGCGCCCCTCCACTTT. Amino acid sequence: CASGEARDRAPLHF.

In its sample, this clonotype was seen a few times. V is TRBV7-8 and J is TRBJ1-4, with 10 bases that match TRBD1. This CDR3 spans 15 amino acids. V dropped 8 bases and J dropped 8; count of bases not matched to a gene: 11. Germline V CDR1 and CDR2: SGHVS, FQNEAQ. The CDR3 loop reads CASGTRQGAWEKLFF. As DNA, the CDR3 is TGTGCCAGCGGGACGAGACAGGGGGCCTGGGAAAAACTGTTTTTT.

This clonotype was found many times. The J gene is TRBJ2-3, the V gene TRBV7-2, with unresolved D. Trimming took off 6 bases at V and 1 base at J, with 20 bases between the two ends. CDR3 length equals 17 residues. Germline V gives CDR1 SGHTA, CDR2 FQGNSA. In nucleotides, the CDR3 is TGTGCCAGCAGGTGGCCCGAGGACGTTTCTGGCACAGATACGCAGTATTTT. Its translation: CASRWPEDVSGTDTQYF.

This clonotype has a handful of counts. CDR3 nucleotide sequence: TGTGCCAGCAGTAGGGGGATTCAAGGAAACACCATATATTTT. This gives the protein CASSRGIQGNTIYF. The genes are TRBV2 and TRBJ1-3, with D possibly matching TRBD1 (6 bases). Germline CDR1 is SNHLY and CDR2 is FYNNEI. This CDR3 has 14 residues. Trimming shortened V by 5 bases and J by 4 bases, and 12 bases separated the two germline ends.

The rearrangement joins TRBV9 to TRBJ2-7, with D unclear. Germline V gene data show CDR1 as SGDLS and CDR2 as YYNGEE. The V end was cut by 0 bases, the J end by 7 bases, with 11 bases between. This CDR3 spans 13 amino acids. The CDR3 region has the DNA TGTGCCAGCAGCGTAGATTTGACGAGAGAGCAGTACTTC. Its protein is CASSVDLTREQYF.